The 26 T cell receptor beta chains reported below all come from one sample, sequenced in a study of T cells in Graves' hyperthyroidism and ophthalmopathy. It was RNA transcripts that yielded the amplified TCR beta CDR3 regions. Primed by the HTBI set, a first-round RT-PCR was run on the TCR CDR3. Each CDR3 protein is one row after TCRdb ran MiXCR on the multiplex PCR reads. The profile shows around 450,000 distinct CDR3 sequences, around 13% of them singletons. The sequenced sample consisted of blood. The receptors originated from a woman between 18 and 29 years old with Graves' hyperthyroidism.

This clonotype was seen ten or more times. This chain links TRBV30 with TRBJ1-1, with D perhaps TRBD1 (5 bases). Germline values: CDR1 GTSNPN, CDR2 SVGIG (reference sequence). The V end lost 1 base, the J end lost 1 base, and 19 bases lay between the germline ends. The CDR3 runs to 17 residues. The CDR3 DNA follows: TGTGCCTGGAGTGCGGTCGGGGGAGGGCTGAGGAACACTGAAGCTTTCTTT. It specifies CAWSAVGGGLRNTEAFF.

This clonotype was observed many times. The genes are TRBV20-1 and TRBJ1-1; D remains unclear. V was shortened by 1 base and J by 0 bases, with 9 bases between the two germline ends. Germline CDR1 reads DFQATT; CDR2 reads SNEGSKA (reference sequence). The CDR3 runs 14 residues. CDR3 DNA: TGCAGTGCTAGAGGCCCCGGGATGAACACTGAAGCTTTCTTT. Protein product: CSARGPGMNTEAFF.

Here the CDR3 DNA reads TGCGCCAGCAGACCGATAGGACAGAGTTATGGCTACACCTTC. Amino acid sequence: CASRPIGQSYGYTF. This chain links TRBV5-1 with TRBJ1-2, with a tentative D call TRBD1 (6 bases). The V gene lost 5 bases and the J gene lost 5 bases, with 16 bases spanning the gap. The germline CDR1 and CDR2 sequences are SGHRS and YFSETQ. The CDR3 has 14 amino acids. Full variable domain (outside the CDR3, taken from reference TRBV5-1 and TRBJ1-2): KAGVTQTPRYLIKTRGQQVTLSCSPISGHRSVSWYQQTPGQGLQFLFEYFSETQRNKGNFPGRFSGRQFSNSRSEMNVSTLELGDSALYLCASRPIGQSYGYTFGSGTRLTVV.

In its sample, this clonotype was seen many times. J is TRBJ1-5 and V is TRBV12-3 or TRBV12-4, with a weak D call TRBD1 (5 bases). This CDR3 is built from 14 residues. The V gene lost 3 bases and the J gene lost 6 bases, with 12 bases spanning the gap. The CDR3 loop is CASSFSGIGQPQHF. CDR3 sequence (DNA): TGTGCCAGCAGTTTCTCAGGGATAGGTCAGCCCCAGCATTTT.

This clonotype came up many times. The chain has TRBV6-2 or TRBV6-3 and TRBJ2-7; the match to TRBD1 covers 10 bases. The trim removed 0 bases at V and 4 bases at J, leaving 3 bases unmatched. The CDR3 consists of 15 residues. The germline gives CDR1 MNHEY, CDR2 SVGEGT. The CDR3 sequence: CASSYSGTGVYEQYF. CDR3 sequence (DNA): TGTGCCAGCAGTTACTCCGGGACAGGGGTTTACGAGCAGTACTTC.

J is TRBJ2-2 and V is TRBV19; D gene uncertain. V was shortened by 6 bases and J by 6 bases, with 8 bases between the two germline ends. The CDR3 spans 12 residues. CDR1 and CDR2 (germline): LNHDA, SQIVND (reference sequence). The CDR3 loop reads CASRPGSGELFF. In DNA form, the CDR3 reads TGTGCCAGTAGACCCGGGTCCGGGGAGCTGTTTTTT.

This chain links TRBV14 with TRBJ2-5; 12 bases are a match to TRBD2. The trim removed 2 bases at V and 5 bases at J, leaving 6 bases unmatched. Germline V gene data show CDR1 as SGHDN and CDR2 as FVKESK. The length of the CDR3 is 16 residues. CDR3 DNA sequence: TGTGCCAGCAGCCAACTAGCGGGAGGGCCATATGAGACCCAGTACTTC. Its translation is CASSQLAGGPYETQYF.

This rearrangement joins TRBV10-3 to TRBJ2-3; D unclear. This CDR3 has 11 residues. Germline loops: CDR1 ENHRY, CDR2 SYGVKD. V lost 5 bases and J 4 bases, leaving 4 bases between the germline ends. DNA for the CDR3: TGTGCCATCAGTACAGCAGATACGCAGTATTTT. This translates into CAISTADTQYF.

This chain uses TRBV3-1 with TRBJ1-1, with D possibly being TRBD1 (5 bases). This CDR3 has 13 amino acids. V was cut by 6 bases and J by 9 bases, with 17 bases left in between. Per germline, CDR1 LGHDT and CDR2 YNNKEL (reference sequence). The CDR3, as DNA: TGTGCCAGCAGTCCGGGGACCTTTGGCAAAGCTTTCTTT. It translates to CASSPGTFGKAFF.

This clonotype has a count of ten or more. V usage is TRBV6-1 and J usage is TRBJ1-5; the match to TRBD1 covers 8 bases. CDR1 and CDR2 from the germline V gene are MNHNS and SASEGT. With V trimmed by 5 bases and J by 4 bases, 7 bases remained unmatched. CDR3 length equals 15 residues. Here the CDR3 reads CASSSGTGINQPQHF. The CDR3 DNA reads TGTGCCAGCAGTTCCGGGACAGGAATAAATCAGCCCCAGCATTTT.

This clonotype was observed a few times. The chain employs TRBV15 and TRBJ2-5; the D gene is possibly TRBD1 (6 bases). Trimming left V 2 bases short and J 2 bases short, with 15 bases between. There are 16 residues in the CDR3. In germline, CDR1 is LNHNV, CDR2 YYDKDF (reference sequence). The CDR3: CATSRSGQLVQETQYF. Written as DNA, the CDR3 is TGTGCCACCAGCAGATCAGGACAGTTAGTACAAGAGACCCAGTACTTC.

The rearrangement uses TRBV9 and TRBJ2-1; TRBD2 is a possible D gene (6 bases). The ends were cut back, 4 bases at V and 5 bases at J, with 22 bases in the middle. Germline CDR1 SGDLS, CDR2 YYNGEE. This CDR3 contains 17 residues. This chain's CDR3 is CASSPNKVTSWDNEQFF. CDR3 nucleotides: TGTGCCAGCAGCCCCAATAAAGTGACTAGTTGGGACAATGAGCAGTTCTTC. Based on the CDR3 plus reference TRBV9 and TRBJ2-1, the full variable domain is DSGVTQTPKHLITATGQRVTLRCSPRSGDLSVYWYQQSLDQGLQFLIQYYNGEERAKGNILERFSAQQFPDLHSELNLSSLELGDSALYFCASSPNKVTSWDNEQFFGPGTRLTVL.

The rearrangement uses TRBV9 and TRBJ2-2; possibly TRBD1 for D (6 bases). Germline lookup yields CDR1 SGDLS and CDR2 YYNGEE. Trimming cost V 0 bases and J 0 bases, with 12 bases left between them. This CDR3 has 17 amino acids. In DNA, the CDR3 is TGTGCCAGCAGCGTAGCCCCCGGGACACCGAACACCGGGGAGCTGTTTTTT. Protein: CASSVAPGTPNTGELFF.

This clonotype was recorded at least ten times. The chain couples TRBV20-1 to TRBJ2-1, with 11 bases aligning to TRBD2. The germline V gene has CDR1 DFQATT and CDR2 SNEGSKA (reference sequence). Trimming at V came to 2 bases and at J to 10 bases, leaving 7 bases not matched to a gene. The CDR3 consists of 14 residues. CDR3 DNA: TGCAGTGCTAGACCAAGACTAGCGGGAATGGAGCAGTTCTTC. This codes for CSARPRLAGMEQFF.

Many counts were recorded for this clonotype. V gene TRBV3-1 combines with J gene TRBJ2-7, with unresolved D. The CDR3 runs 13 residues. The germline V gene encodes CDR1 LGHDT and CDR2 YNNKEL (reference sequence). V lost 0 bases, J lost 5 bases, and 8 bases lay in between. The CDR3 loop reads CASSQDRGNEQYF. DNA for the CDR3: TGTGCCAGCAGCCAAGATCGAGGAAACGAGCAGTACTTC.

This clonotype was detected ten times or more. The chain is built from TRBV3-1 and TRBJ1-2; maybe TRBD1 (5 bases). Germline CDR1 is LGHDT and CDR2 is YNNKEL (reference sequence). The CDR3 loop spans 15 amino acids. V lost 5 bases to trimming and J lost 8 bases, with 21 bases between them. CDR3 protein: CASSSHVGGTNGYTF. The CDR3 region has the DNA TGTGCCAGCAGCTCCCACGTCGGGGGGACGAACGGCTACACCTTC.

This clonotype came up a few times. This chain links TRBV24-1 with TRBJ2-7, with no clear D. V lost 4 bases and J lost 0, with 24 bases in between. The length of the CDR3 is 19 residues. CDR1 is KGHDR and CDR2 is SFDVKD in the germline V gene. For the CDR3, the DNA is TGTGCCACCAGTGACCCCCACAGATCTGGAGTCGGCCGCTCCTACGAGCAGTACTTC. Amino acids: CATSDPHRSGVGRSYEQYF.

At least ten counts were recorded for this clonotype. V is TRBV20-1 and J is TRBJ2-1, with 8 nucleotides matching TRBD2. Germline CDR1 and CDR2: DFQATT and SNEGSKA (reference sequence). The CDR3 covers 14 residues. For the CDR3, the DNA is TGCGGCACTAGCGGCAGCGGGAGACTAGGTGAGCAGTTCTTC. It specifies CGTSGSGRLGEQFF.

This clonotype was counted ten times or more. The chain combines TRBV5-6 with TRBJ2-1, with 8 bases that match TRBD2. Germline V gene lookup returns CDR1 SGHDT and CDR2 YYEEEE. This CDR3 region has 16 residues. The V and J ends lost 0 bases and 6 bases, in that order; junction bases with no gene match: 8. CDR3 in DNA: TGTGCCAGCAGCTTGGATACGGGAGGGCCTCTCAATGAGCAGTTCTTC. Translating gives CASSLDTGGPLNEQFF.

This clonotype was detected ten times or more. The J gene is TRBJ2-1, the V gene TRBV6-1, with TRBD2 matching over 7 bases. CDR3 length: 16 amino acids. The ends lost 5 bases at V and 0 bases at J; junction bases unmatched: 7. Per germline, CDR1 MNHNS and CDR2 SASEGT. This chain's CDR3 is CASSTSSGHSYNEQFF. CDR3 DNA: TGTGCCAGCAGTACCTCTAGCGGCCACTCCTACAATGAGCAGTTCTTC.

In its sample, this clonotype was seen many times. The genes are TRBV12-3 or TRBV12-4 and TRBJ2-5, with D perhaps given as TRBD1 or TRBD2 (5 bases each). The CDR3 sequence is 14 residues long. The germline V and J ends were trimmed by 3 bases and 0 bases, with 8 bases remaining between them. CDR3: CASSFRGYQETQYF. In nucleotides, the CDR3 is TGTGCCAGCAGTTTCCGGGGCTACCAAGAGACCCAGTACTTC.

This clonotype was observed many times. The rearrangement joins TRBV20-1 to TRBJ2-5, with D hard to call. V lost 7 bases, J lost 5 bases, and 14 bases lay in between. CDR1 is DFQATT, CDR2 SNEGSKA, per germline (reference sequence). The CDR3 runs to 12 residues. The DNA for the CDR3 is TGCAGTGTTATTACGGGCTGGGAGACCCAGTACTTC. This gives the protein CSVITGWETQYF.

This clonotype was seen at least ten times. V usage is TRBV11-2 and J usage is TRBJ1-1; D is uncertain. V was cut by 3 bases and J by 6 bases, with 11 bases left in between. This CDR3 region has 13 residues. Per the germline V gene, CDR1 is SGHAT and CDR2 is FQNNGV. CDR3 DNA sequence: TGTGCCAGCAGCTTTTCTGAGAAGGCTGAAGCTTTCTTT. This gives the protein CASSFSEKAEAFF.

This clonotype was counted ten times or more. The chain carries TRBV5-1 and TRBJ2-2; no clear D gene. Germline V gene data show CDR1 as SGHRS and CDR2 as YFSETQ. The CDR3 runs 15 residues. Trimming shortened V by 0 bases and J by 2 bases, and 8 bases separated the two germline ends. CDR3 DNA: TGCGCCAGCAGCTTGGACCAGGTCAACACCGGGGAGCTGTTTTTT. Translating gives CASSLDQVNTGELFF.

This clonotype was observed at least ten times. The rearrangement joins TRBV4-1 to TRBJ2-3; D not resolved. Trimming left V 1 base short and J 2 bases short, with 7 bases between. Per the germline V gene, CDR1 is MGHRA and CDR2 is YSYEKL. The CDR3 consists of 14 residues. The CDR3 DNA is TGCGCCAGCAGCCAAGGATTCAACACAGATACGCAGTATTTT. Its protein is CASSQGFNTDTQYF.

The chain uses TRBV11-2 and TRBJ2-2; perhaps D is TRBD1 or TRBD2 (5 bases each). V was cut by 7 bases and J by 1 base, with 13 bases left in between. Germline loops: CDR1 SGHAT, CDR2 FQNNGV. The CDR3 has 15 amino acids. The CDR3 sequence: CASKTGTENTGELFF. In DNA form, the CDR3 reads TGTGCCAGCAAGACCGGGACGGAGAACACCGGGGAGCTGTTTTTT.